This entry concerns a single TCR beta chain. As yet, its antigen is unknown. Preparation of the TCRbeta library involved a method that used unique molecular identifiers. TCRdb independently ran MiXCR on the PCR reads; one entry per CDR3 protein. The data show 540,000 or so distinct CDR3 sequences, approximately 22% seen once. V was shortened by 1 base and J by 8 bases, with 11 bases between the two germline ends. CDR1 is SGHAT, CDR2 FQDESV, per germline (reference sequence). The CDR3 runs 14 residues. The sample originates from a study of T-cell reconstitution after alpha-beta-depleted transplantation in children. Broader study findings: Several hundred expanded graft clones reportedly were the source of alpha-beta T cells about two months after transplant. For some patients, TCRbeta diversity was high at day 60 because of recipient T cells and thymic progenitors that survived. Counts and diversity of T cells one year after transplant came mostly from newly produced T cells.

This rearrangement joins TRBV11-1 to TRBJ1-4; no clear D gene. The sample in question was PBMCs, mostly from graft donor cells, obtained 360 days after TCRalphabeta/CD19-depleted stem cell transplant. The sequence was obtained from a boy in the first two years of life who had a stem cell transplant for acute myeloid leukemia, so the T cells may come from the graft donor. CDR3 bases: TGTGCCAGCAGCTTAGGCCAGGCGGGAGAAAAACTGTTTTTT. Protein product: CASSLGQAGEKLFF.